This T cell receptor beta chain was observed in a study of blood T cell repertoires in COVID-19. Profiling relied on immunoSEQ multiplex PCR, and the TCRdb table lists in-frame clones only, not all of them. The data show around 280,000 clones, more than 75% seen once. This clone was seen just once. This CDR3 is built from 15 residues. Losses at the gene ends were 3 bases for V and 3 bases for J; bases not matched to a gene: 7. CDR1 DFQATT and CDR2 SNEGSKA come from the germline V gene (reference sequence). The V call is TRBV20-1, the J call TRBJ1-4; 7 bases map to TRBD1. Sequencing used peripheral blood. The origin of this receptor is a woman in her 30s who had recovered from COVID-19. CDR3 protein: CSASDRAQSNEKLFF. The CDR3 DNA sequence: TGCAGTGCTAGTGACAGGGCCCAGTCTAATGAAAAACTGTTTTTT.